This is a list of T cell receptor beta chains from one sample in a study of shared clonotypes between healthy human individuals. TCRdb's copy holds only in-frame clones and misses some; the assay was immunoSEQ multiplex PCR. The data hold 760,000 or so clones, with roughly 96% observed a single time. The sample was naive CD8+ T cells sorted from blood. All receptors derive from a man aged 25 to 40 in good health. The CDR3 runs from the conserved cysteine through the conserved F or W. D genes are given only for firm matches. Some rows have no size entry. The others give once, few or many, or a class for an expanded clone.

NA	NA	TRBJ2-7	TRBV7-9	CASSPPFDPYEQYF	TGTGCCAGCAGCCCGCCGTTTGATCCCTACGAGCAGTACTTC
NA	NA	TRBJ2-7	TRBV27	CASSWAGGVGYEQYF	TGTGCCAGCAGTTGGGCAGGCGGGGTAGGCTACGAGCAGTACTTC
TRBD1	NA	TRBJ2-7	TRBV7-2	CASSLGQHYEQYF	TGTGCCAGCAGCCTGGGACAGCACTACGAGCAGTACTTC
TRBD1	once	TRBJ2-1	TRBV27	CASSFSPGTGEQFF	TGTGCCAGCAGTTTCTCACCCGGGACAGGGGAGCAGTTCTTC
NA	NA	TRBJ1-4	TRBV5-1	CASSFAESGKLFF	TGCGCCAGCAGCTTCGCCGAGTCCGGGAAACTGTTTTTT
NA	NA	TRBJ2-1	TRBV10-2	CASSAGADEQFF	TGCGCCAGTTCTGCGGGGGCGGATGAGCAGTTCTTC
NA	NA	TRBJ2-7	TRBV11-2	CASSVGTMGYYEQYF	TGTGCCAGCAGCGTAGGGACAATGGGGTACTACGAGCAGTACTTC
NA	NA	TRBJ1-4	TRBV29-1	CSVWQGGEKLFF	TGCAGCGTTTGGCAGGGCGGTGAAAAACTGTTTTTT
NA	NA	TRBJ2-5	TRBV29-1	CSVEDRGGIAETQYF	TGCAGCGTTGAAGATCGGGGCGGCATTGCAGAGACCCAGTACTTC
TRBD1	NA	TRBJ2-3	TRBV2	CASSDLGQGAKDTQYF	TGTGCCAGCAGTGACCTCGGACAGGGGGCCAAAGATACGCAGTATTTT
NA	NA	TRBJ2-2	TRBV6-5	CASHRDSAGELFF	TGTGCCAGCCACAGGGATTCTGCCGGGGAGCTGTTTTTT
NA	NA	TRBJ2-3	TRBV6-6	CASSTGTLDTQYF	TGTGCCAGCAGCACCGGGACCTTGGATACGCAGTATTTT
TRBD1	NA	TRBJ2-1	TRBV14	CASSQRTGSSYNEQFF	TGTGCCAGCAGCCAACGGACAGGGAGCTCCTACAATGAGCAGTTCTTC
NA	NA	TRBJ2-1	TRBV29-1	CSAPGRAYEQFF	TGCAGCGCCCCGGGTAGGGCGTATGAGCAGTTCTTC
NA	NA	TRBJ1-5	TRBV27	CASSLRNQPQHF	TGTGCCAGCAGTTTACGTAATCAGCCCCAGCATTTT
NA	NA	TRBJ2-7	TRBV6-5	CATRDNSYEQYF	TGTGCCACAAGGGACAACTCCTACGAGCAGTACTTC
TRBD1	once	TRBJ2-2	TRBV6-5	CASSYSTGGTGELFF	TGTGCCAGCAGTTACTCGACAGGGGGCACCGGGGAGCTGTTTTTT
TRBD1	NA	TRBJ2-7	TRBV18	CASSEDRVSSYEQYF	TGTGCCAGCTCAGAAGACAGGGTGAGCTCCTACGAGCAGTACTTC
TRBD1	NA	TRBJ1-4	TRBV4-1	CASSRQGATNEKLFF	TGCGCCAGCAGCCGACAGGGCGCAACTAATGAAAAACTGTTTTTT
TRBD2	NA	TRBJ2-7	TRBV10-3	CALARTSGSYEQYF	TGTGCCCTCGCTCGGACTAGCGGTTCCTACGAGCAGTACTTC
NA	NA	TRBJ2-1	TRBV6-1	CASSVWTARISYNEQFF	TGTGCCAGCAGTGTGTGGACGGCCAGGATCTCCTACAATGAGCAGTTCTTC
NA	NA	TRBJ2-1	TRBV28	CASSPDPGSYNEQFF	TGTGCCAGCAGTCCCGATCCGGGCTCCTACAATGAGCAGTTCTTC
NA	NA	TRBJ1-2	TRBV5-4	CASSHEGSLSVGYTF	TGTGCCAGCAGCCACGAAGGATCTCTATCCGTGGGCTACACCTTC
NA	NA	TRBJ2-7	TRBV5-4	CASSFGQIPGEQYF	TGTGCCAGCAGCTTCGGGCAGATTCCTGGCGAGCAGTACTTC
NA	NA	TRBJ2-7	TRBV29-1	CSVEVRGPGEQYF	TGCAGCGTTGAAGTCCGGGGGCCGGGCGAGCAGTACTTC
NA	NA	TRBJ2-1	TRBV5-1	CASSFPTYNEQFF	TGCGCCAGCAGCTTCCCAACCTACAATGAGCAGTTCTTC
NA	NA	TRBJ2-7	TRBV29-1	CSVEGRGDYEQYF	TGCAGCGTTGAAGGGCGGGGAGACTACGAGCAGTACTTC
NA	NA	TRBJ1-1	TRBV27	CASSLFLGDLKAFF	TGTGCCAGCAGTTTATTCCTGGGGGACTTAAAAGCTTTCTTT
NA	once	TRBJ2-5	TRBV7-8	CASSLVHRLEQETQYF	TGTGCCAGCAGCTTAGTCCATAGGCTGGAACAAGAGACCCAGTACTTC
NA	NA	TRBJ2-7	TRBV5-6	CASSYGPGTYEQYF	TGTGCCAGCAGCTATGGACCGGGGACCTACGAGCAGTACTTC
TRBD2	NA	TRBJ2-7	TRBV4-1	CASSPRTSGSTYEQYF	TGCGCCAGCAGCCCAAGGACTAGCGGGAGCACCTACGAGCAGTACTTC
NA	NA	TRBJ1-3	TRBV6-6	CASSSAGSGNTIYF	TGTGCCAGCAGTTCGGCAGGGTCTGGAAACACCATATATTTT
TRBD2	NA	TRBJ2-1	TRBV27	CASRELAGNNEQFF	TGTGCCAGCAGGGAACTAGCGGGTAACAATGAGCAGTTCTTC
NA	NA	TRBJ2-7	TRBV5-6	CASSLWGATEYEQYF	TGTGCCAGCAGCTTGTGGGGGGCGACGGAATACGAGCAGTACTTC
TRBD1	NA	TRBJ1-2	TRBV25-1	CASSEGTGPGYTF	TGTGCCAGCAGTGAAGGGACAGGGCCTGGCTACACCTTC
TRBD2	NA	TRBJ2-1	TRBV4-1	CASSPRESSYNEQFF	TGCGCCAGCAGCCCGCGGGAGAGCTCCTACAATGAGCAGTTCTTC
TRBD2	NA	TRBJ2-1	TRBV27	CASSLSGRSNEQFF	TGTGCCAGCAGTCTTAGCGGGAGAAGCAATGAGCAGTTCTTC
NA	NA	TRBJ2-7	TRBV5-1	CASNPYPGQVYEQYF	TGCGCCAGCAACCCCTACCCCGGACAAGTCTACGAGCAGTACTTC
TRBD2	NA	TRBJ2-1	TRBV27	CASSSGLADEQFF	TGTGCCAGCAGTTCGGGACTAGCGGATGAGCAGTTCTTC
NA	NA	TRBJ1-5	TRBV10-1	CASRARNQPQHF	TGCGCCAGCAGGGCCCGCAATCAGCCCCAGCATTTT
NA	NA	TRBJ2-7	TRBV7-9	CASSLVQSYEQYF	TGTGCCAGCAGCTTAGTACAGTCCTACGAGCAGTACTTC
TRBD1	once	TRBJ2-6	TRBV9	CASRGGPGANVLTF	TGTGCCAGCCGAGGGGGCCCTGGGGCCAACGTCCTGACTTTC